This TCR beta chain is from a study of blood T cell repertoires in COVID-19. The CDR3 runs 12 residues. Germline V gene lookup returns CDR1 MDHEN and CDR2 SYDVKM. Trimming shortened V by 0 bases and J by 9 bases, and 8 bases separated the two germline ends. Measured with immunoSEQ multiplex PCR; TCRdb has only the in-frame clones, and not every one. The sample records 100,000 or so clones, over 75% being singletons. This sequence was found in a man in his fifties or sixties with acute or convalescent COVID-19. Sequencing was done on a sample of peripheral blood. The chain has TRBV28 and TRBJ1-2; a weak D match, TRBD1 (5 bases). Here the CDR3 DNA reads TGTGCCAGCAGTTTATGGGGGGGACGCTACACCTTC. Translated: CASSLWGGRYTF.